These 22 T cell receptor beta chains were all obtained from the same sample, sequenced in a study of regulatory dendritic cells for organ transplantation. Produced via immunoSEQ multiplex PCR; TCRdb's table is partial and in-frame only. This table holds just under 30,000 clones, about 79% found once. Sequencing was carried out using memory CD4+ T cells from blood. Subset reported: CD45RO+ memory T cells. These receptors originate from a human donor in good health.

This clone was counted once. The chain carries TRBV10-3 and TRBJ2-7; possibly TRBD1 for D (5 bases). CDR1 ENHRY and CDR2 SYGVKD come from the germline V gene. This CDR3 contains 13 residues. The ends were cut back, 10 bases at V and 2 bases at J, with 15 bases in the middle. For the CDR3, the DNA is TGTGCCACCCAGGGATCTACCCCCTACGAGCAGTACTTC. This sequence encodes CATQGSTPYEQYF.

This clone came up once. The chain couples TRBV7-2 to TRBJ1-2, with TRBD1 matching over 9 bases. Losses at the gene ends were 4 bases for V and 6 bases for J; bases not matched to a gene: 3. The CDR3 sequence is 13 residues long. Germline V gene lookup returns CDR1 SGHTA and CDR2 FQGNSA. As DNA, the CDR3 is TGTGCCAGCAGCTCCGGACAGGGGAATGGCTACACCTTC. Translating gives CASSSGQGNGYTF. Supplemented by reference TRBV7-2 and TRBJ1-2, the full variable domain reads GAGVSQSPSNKVTEKGKDVELRCDPISGHTALYWYRQSLGQGLEFLIYFQGNSAPDKSGLPSDRFSAERTGGSVSTLTIQRTQQEDSAVYLCASSSGQGNGYTFGSGTRLTVV.

This clone was counted a single time. The CDR3 DNA follows: TGTGCCAGCAGCTTAAACGGGGGATACGGGCGGAACACTGAAGCTTTCTTT. It is translated as CASSLNGGYGRNTEAFF. This rearrangement joins TRBV7-3 to TRBJ1-1, with D possibly TRBD1 on 5 matching bases. The V end lost 1 base, the J end lost 1 base, and 16 bases lay between the germline ends. Germline V gene sequence: CDR1 SGHTA, CDR2 FQGTGA. The length of the CDR3 is 17 residues.

The chain is built from TRBV2 and TRBJ2-7, with TRBD1 as a possible D gene (5 bases). The germline V and J ends were trimmed by 2 bases and 3 bases, with 11 bases remaining between them. This CDR3 has 14 residues. Germline-derived CDR1 and CDR2 are SNHLY and FYNNEI. The CDR3 region is CASSEQGTLYEQYF. Here the CDR3 DNA reads TGTGCCAGCAGTGAACAGGGTACCCTCTACGAGCAGTACTTC.

CDR3 sequence reads: CASSIGGHYGYTF. The CDR3 DNA reads as TGTGCCAGCAGTATCGGGGGGCACTATGGCTACACCTTC. The V call is TRBV5-4, the J call TRBJ1-2; D may be TRBD1 (6 bases). V lost 5 bases and J 3 bases, leaving 11 bases between the germline ends. CDR3 length: 13 amino acids. Germline V gene sequence: CDR1 SGHNT, CDR2 YYREEE (reference sequence).

The chain carries TRBV15 and TRBJ2-5, with D possibly matching TRBD1 (6 bases). Trimming pared 0 bases from V and 5 bases from J, leaving 13 bases between. The germline V gene encodes CDR1 LNHNV and CDR2 YYDKDF (reference sequence). The CDR3 runs to 15 residues. CDR3 protein: CATSRDAGVGETQYF. In nucleotides, the CDR3 is TGTGCCACCAGCAGAGATGCAGGGGTTGGGGAGACCCAGTACTTC.

The V gene is TRBV19, the J gene TRBJ2-7, with 8 nucleotides matching TRBD2. Germline-derived CDR1 and CDR2 are LNHDA and SQIVND (reference sequence). The CDR3 runs to 15 residues. The V and J ends lost 0 bases and 2 bases, in that order; junction bases with no gene match: 3. The CDR3 DNA reads TGTGCCAGTAGTATAGATCGGCGGGGGGCCTACGAGCAGTACTTC. Residues: CASSIDRRGAYEQYF.

V is TRBV5-8 and J is TRBJ1-4; no clear D. The germline V and J ends were trimmed by 6 bases and 5 bases, with 8 bases remaining between them. CDR3 length: 12 residues. Germline assignment: CDR1 SGHTS and CDR2 YDEGEE. The CDR3 DNA follows: TGTGCCAGCACCTTCCCGAATGAAAAACTGTTTTTT. Translation gives CASTFPNEKLFF.

V gene TRBV12-5 combines with J gene TRBJ1-3; tentative D call: TRBD1 (6 bases). Trimming left V 1 base short and J 7 bases short, with 11 bases between. The CDR3 runs to 14 residues. Germline-derived CDR1 and CDR2 are LGHNT and FRNRAP. CDR3 coding DNA: TGTGCTAGTGGTTTGGAAGGGGGAGCGAACACCATATATTTT. It specifies CASGLEGGANTIYF.

The V gene is TRBV13, the J gene TRBJ1-3; TRBD1 matches 7 bases. The J segment lost 2 bases and the V segment lost 5 bases, leaving 3 bases of the junction unmatched. The CDR3 totals 14 residues. Germline V gene data show CDR1 as PRHDT and CDR2 as FYEKMQ (reference sequence). CDR3 sequence (DNA): TGTGCCAGCAGCCAGGGGGGGACTGGAAACACCATATATTTT. Its protein product is CASSQGGTGNTIYF.

The J gene is TRBJ1-2, the V gene TRBV6-4; 8 nucleotides match TRBD1. The V and J ends lost 5 bases and 3 bases, in that order; junction bases with no gene match: 5. This CDR3 contains 14 residues. Germline V gene sequence: CDR1 MRHNA, CDR2 SNTAGT. The CDR3 DNA reads as TGTGCCAGCAGTCCAGGGGGCCTAGACTATGGCTACACCTTC. The encoded protein is CASSPGGLDYGYTF.

The rearrangement links TRBV5-6 to TRBJ1-6; TRBD1 matches 7 bases. Per the germline V gene, CDR1 is SGHDT and CDR2 is YYEEEE. V lost 4 bases and J lost 10; bases outside the gene matches: 5. The CDR3 totals 13 residues. CDR3 loop: CASSATGPSPLHF. DNA for the CDR3: TGTGCCAGCAGCGCGACAGGGCCCTCACCCCTCCACTTT.

This sequence joins TRBV14 and TRBJ2-3; 10 bases are shared with TRBD2. Trimming took 3 bases from V and 8 from J; bases not matched to a gene: 8. The CDR3 contains 15 residues. CDR1 SGHDN and CDR2 FVKESK come from the germline V gene. CDR3 DNA sequence: TGTGCCAGCAGCCAGGTAGCGGGGGGAAGAGGTACGCAGTATTTT. The encoded protein is CASSQVAGGRGTQYF.

J is TRBJ2-7 and V is TRBV6-1; D possibly corresponds to TRBD1 (6 bases). The germline CDR1 and CDR2 sequences are MNHNS and SASEGT. V shed 3 bases and J shed 7 bases, with 10 bases lying between them. The CDR3 totals 12 residues. CDR3 in DNA: TGTGCCAGCAGTGATCGGGACACGGAGCAGTACTTC. Amino acid sequence: CASSDRDTEQYF.

This chain links TRBV6-6 with TRBJ2-3; D not resolved. The CDR3 runs to 15 residues. Germline assignment: CDR1 MNHNY and CDR2 SVGAGI (reference sequence). The V and J ends lost 3 bases and 0 bases respectively, with 10 bases between them. CDR3 region: CASSYIPESTDTQYF. In DNA form, the CDR3 reads TGTGCCAGCAGTTATATTCCAGAAAGCACAGATACGCAGTATTTT.

V is TRBV6-6 and J is TRBJ2-7, with a possible D match to TRBD1 (5 bases). CDR1 and CDR2 from the germline V gene are MNHNY and SVGAGI (reference sequence). CDR3 length equals 15 residues. V lost 7 bases, J lost 1 base, and 17 bases lay in between. CDR3 in amino acids: CASIRGISGSYEQYF. CDR3 DNA sequence: TGTGCCAGCATAAGGGGAATTTCAGGTTCCTACGAGCAGTACTTC.

The table lists this clone with a count of one. The chain recombines TRBV11-2 with TRBJ2-5; 7 nucleotides agree with TRBD2. Germline trimming cut 1 base from V and 4 bases from J; bases unmatched to any gene: 6. This CDR3 comprises 15 residues. Germline CDR1 reads SGHAT; CDR2 reads FQNNGV. CDR3 in amino acids: CASSLGGGPRETQYF. CDR3 coding DNA: TGTGCCAGCAGCTTAGGCGGGGGACCGCGAGAGACCCAGTACTTC.

The chain uses TRBV10-3 and TRBJ1-1, with a weak D call TRBD1 (5 bases). Germline V gives CDR1 ENHRY, CDR2 SYGVKD. The V end was cut by 4 bases, the J end by 1 base, with 13 bases between. The CDR3 spans 15 residues. The CDR3 DNA is TGTGCCATCAGTGTTGACCCAGGGCAGAACACTGAAGCTTTCTTT. Amino acids: CAISVDPGQNTEAFF.

This clone showed up just a few times. V gene TRBV6-6 combines with J gene TRBJ2-7; 9 bases align to TRBD1. Germline loops: CDR1 MNHNY, CDR2 SVGAGI (reference sequence). With 6 bases clipped from V and 2 bases from J, the junction kept 5 bases outside the gene matches. There are 14 residues in the CDR3. CDR3: CASSRQGGTYEQYF. CDR3 nucleotides: TGTGCCAGCAGCCGACAGGGGGGCACCTACGAGCAGTACTTC.

The chain carries TRBV9 and TRBJ2-5; TRBD2 agrees at 8 bases. J gave up 4 bases and V 0 bases, and 8 bases lay outside the gene matches. CDR3 size: 16 residues. Looked up from germline, CDR1 is SGDLS and CDR2 is YYNGEE. In nucleotides, the CDR3 is TGTGCCAGCAGCGTAGCTATAACTAGCGGACCAGAGACCCAGTACTTC. Its protein product is CASSVAITSGPETQYF. The full variable domain, with the rest looked up from reference TRBV9 and TRBJ2-5, is DSGVTQTPKHLITATGQRVTLRCSPRSGDLSVYWYQQSLDQGLQFLIQYYNGEERAKGNILERFSAQQFPDLHSELNLSSLELGDSALYFCASSVAITSGPETQYFGPGTRLLVL.

The J gene is TRBJ2-3, the V gene TRBV5-1; 7 bases are shared with TRBD2. The V gene end was trimmed by 0 bases and the J gene end by 6 bases; junction bases not matched to a gene: 7. This CDR3 contains 15 residues. Per the germline V gene, CDR1 is SGHRS and CDR2 is YFSETQ. DNA for the CDR3: TGCGCCAGCAGCTTGGAGCGTGGGAGGGGTGATACGCAGTATTTT. Its translation: CASSLERGRGDTQYF.

The chain employs TRBV29-1 and TRBJ1-1, with D unresolved. Looked up from germline, CDR1 is SQVTM and CDR2 is ANQGSEA. V lost 8 bases to trimming and J lost 7 bases, with 14 bases between them. CDR3 size: 11 residues. The CDR3 is CSTTTHYEAFF. CDR3 in DNA: TGCAGCACCACAACCCACTATGAAGCTTTCTTT. Supplemented by reference TRBV29-1 and TRBJ1-1, the full variable domain reads SAVISQKPSRDICQRGTSLTIQCQVDSQVTMMFWYRQQPGQSLTLIATANQGSEATYESGFVIDKFPISRPNLTFSTLTVSNMSPEDSSIYLCSTTTHYEAFFGQGTRLTVV.